The 7 T cell receptor beta chains in this list originate from one sample, sequenced in a study of T cells after yellow fever vaccination. MiXCR, applied by TCRdb to the 5' RACE reads, yields one record per CDR3 protein. The profile shows 300,000 to 450,000 distinct CDR3 sequences, 6.2% of them singletons. The starting material was PBMCs, obtained 5 days after the yellow fever booster vaccination. Source of these receptors: a man aged 30 to 39 who received the YFV17D yellow fever vaccine.

This clonotype was seen many times. The CDR3 protein is CASSYGRLAGEQFF. CDR3 bases: TGTGCCAGCAGTTACGGGCGACTAGCGGGGGAGCAGTTCTTC. The chain couples TRBV6-5 to TRBJ2-1; 11 bases map to TRBD2. This CDR3 is 14 amino acids long. V lost 2 bases and J lost 10; bases outside the gene matches: 4. Germline CDR1 MNHEY, CDR2 SVGAGI.

The sample holds many counts of this clonotype. The junction and the germline gene differ at one end; a read error may be behind it. V usage is TRBV12-3 or TRBV12-4 and J usage is TRBJ2-2; unclear D gene. The CDR3 is 14 amino acids. This chain's CDR3 is CASSLVRNTGELFF. CDR3 sequence (DNA): TGTGCCAGCAGCTTAGTTAGGAACACCGGGGAGCTGTTTTTT.

The chain joins TRBV5-1 to TRBJ2-7; tentatively, D is TRBD1 (5 bases). The CDR3 has 15 residues. Trimming removed 3 bases at V and 7 bases at J, with 20 bases between. Germline V gene lookup returns CDR1 SGHRS and CDR2 YFSETQ. The CDR3 protein is CASSSPKRQGEEQYF. CDR3 DNA sequence: TGCGCCAGCAGCTCCCCCAAGAGGCAGGGTGAAGAGCAGTACTTC.

The chain employs TRBV5-6 and TRBJ2-1; 8 nucleotides align to TRBD1. The germline gives CDR1 SGHDT, CDR2 YYEEEE. This CDR3 region has 15 residues. The V segment lost 3 bases and the J segment 5 bases; nucleotides outside the gene matches: 7. CDR3 nucleotides: TGTGCCAGCAGCTGGACAGGGACCGGGCACAATGAGCAGTTCTTC. Translated, it gives CASSWTGTGHNEQFF. Full variable domain (missing parts from reference TRBV5-6 and TRBJ2-1): DAGVTQSPTHLIKTRGQQVTLRCSPKSGHDTVSWYQQALGQGPQFIFQYYEEEERQRGNFPDRFSGHQFPNYSSELNVNALLLGDSALYLCASSWTGTGHNEQFFGPGTRLTVL.

V is TRBV11-2 and J is TRBJ2-1; D remains ambiguous. In germline, CDR1 is SGHAT, CDR2 FQNNGV. The CDR3 runs 12 residues. Trimming removed 5 bases from V and 6 bases from J, with 8 bases in between. CDR3 in DNA: TGTGCCAGCAGCGCCTTGGGCAATGAGCAGTTCTTC. Translating it yields CASSALGNEQFF.

This chain connects TRBV12-3 or TRBV12-4 to TRBJ2-7, with D maybe TRBD1 (7 bases). The CDR3 has 14 residues. The CDR3 DNA reads TGTGCAAGCCGGGCGGGGACAGAACTCTACGAGCAGTACTTC. It encodes CASRAGTELYEQYF.

This rearrangement joins TRBV29-1 to TRBJ2-7; D gene uncertain. The V end lost 4 bases, the J end lost 0 bases, and 7 bases lay between the germline ends. The germline V gene has CDR1 SQVTM and CDR2 ANQGSEA. The CDR3 runs 12 residues. The DNA for the CDR3 is TGCAGCGTTGTACTACTCTCCTACGAGCAGTACTTC. It encodes CSVVLLSYEQYF.